This TCR beta chain was obtained from a study of blood T cell repertoires in COVID-19. Background on the study: There were acute and convalescent COVID-19 samples, and they came from the United States, Italy and Spain.

The assay was immunoSEQ multiplex PCR, and TCRdb's table has in-frame clones only and misses some. There are over 200,000 clones in the sample; 80% to 95% occur only once, and more than 0.7% lies in the top ten. From germline, CDR1 is MNHEY and CDR2 SVGAGI. The junction had 10 bases not matched to a gene; V was cut back by 6 bases and J by 6 bases. The CDR3 consists of 15 residues. The chain couples TRBV6-5 to TRBJ2-7; 11 bases are a match to TRBD1. The TCR was taken from a man between 60 and 70 years old with COVID-19, enrolled during active disease. Sequenced input: peripheral blood. CDR3 in DNA: TGTGCCAGCAGATCCGGACAGGGGGCTATTGGCGAGCAGTACTTC. It specifies CASRSGQGAIGEQYF.